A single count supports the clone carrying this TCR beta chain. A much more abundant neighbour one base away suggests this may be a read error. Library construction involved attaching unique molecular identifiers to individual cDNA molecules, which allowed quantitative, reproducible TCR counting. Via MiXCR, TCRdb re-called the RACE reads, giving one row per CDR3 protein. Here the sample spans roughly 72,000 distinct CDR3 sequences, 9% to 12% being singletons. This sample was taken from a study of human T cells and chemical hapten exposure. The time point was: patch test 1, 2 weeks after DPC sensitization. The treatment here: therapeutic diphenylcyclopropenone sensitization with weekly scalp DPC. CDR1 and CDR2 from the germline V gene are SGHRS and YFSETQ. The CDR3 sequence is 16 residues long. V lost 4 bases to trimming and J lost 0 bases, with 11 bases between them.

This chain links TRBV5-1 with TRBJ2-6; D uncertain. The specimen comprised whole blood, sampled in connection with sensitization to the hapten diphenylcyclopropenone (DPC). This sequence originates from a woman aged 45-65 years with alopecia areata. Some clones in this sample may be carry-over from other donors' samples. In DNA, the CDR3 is TGCGCCAGCAGCGAGGAACAGCCCTCTGGGGCCAACGTCCTGACTTTC. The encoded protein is CASSEEQPSGANVLTF. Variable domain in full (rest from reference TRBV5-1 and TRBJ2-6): KAGVTQTPRYLIKTRGQQVTLSCSPISGHRSVSWYQQTPGQGLQFLFEYFSETQRNKGNFPGRFSGRQFSNSRSEMNVSTLELGDSALYLCASSEEQPSGANVLTFGAGSRLTVL.